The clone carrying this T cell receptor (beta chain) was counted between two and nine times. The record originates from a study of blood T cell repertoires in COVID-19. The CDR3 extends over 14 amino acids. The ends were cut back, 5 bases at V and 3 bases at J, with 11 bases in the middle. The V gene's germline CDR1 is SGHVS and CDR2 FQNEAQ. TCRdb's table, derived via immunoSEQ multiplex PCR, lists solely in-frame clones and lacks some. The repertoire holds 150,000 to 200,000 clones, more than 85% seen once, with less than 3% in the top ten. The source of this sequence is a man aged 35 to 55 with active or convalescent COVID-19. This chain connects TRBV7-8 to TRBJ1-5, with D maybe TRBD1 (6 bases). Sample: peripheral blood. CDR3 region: CASSAQGNNQPQHF. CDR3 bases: TGTGCCAGCAGCGCCCAGGGGAACAATCAGCCCCAGCATTTT.